This TCR beta chain stems from a study of tumor-infiltrating lymphocytes in primary liver carcinoma. The CDR3 has 13 amino acids. V gave up 8 bases and J gave up 4 bases, with 12 bases separating them. Germline V CDR1 and CDR2: MNHEY, SVGAGI. Production of TCR beta cDNA used approximately 0.45 ug total RNA together with a constant-region primer. It was through three nested multiplex PCR rounds of slightly modified ARM-PCR that TCR beta libraries arose. TRBV1-TRBV30 forward primers and a C-beta reverse primer were used in the first two PCR rounds, which each ran for approximately 10 cycles. TCRdb reanalysed the multiplex PCR reads using MiXCR and keeps one entry per CDR3 protein. This sample has around 330,000 distinct CDR3 sequences; almost 60% occur once, and the top ten carry more than 15%. Both blood RNA, taken from unsorted whole blood, and germline DNA were extracted.

V gene TRBV6-5 combines with J gene TRBJ2-1, with a tentative D call TRBD2 (5 bases). This clonotype originated in a woman aged 25 to 39 with primary liver carcinoma and hepatitis B virus infection. Sequencing used peripheral blood. CDR3 amino acids: CASGAALYNEQFF. The CDR3 DNA sequence: TGTGCCAGCGGAGCGGCCCTATACAATGAGCAGTTCTTC.